One TCR beta chain is described in this entry. Its matching antigen is unknown. V was trimmed by 3 bases and J by 9 bases, leaving 14 bases between them. The CDR3 is 13 residues long. CDR1 and CDR2 from the germline V gene are MDHEN and SYDVKM. This specimen belongs to a study of OX40 agonist ivuxolimab in advanced cancers. The study's findings and limits: The study found among the lowest clonal expansion in partial responders at 0.1-3.0 mg/kg. Not determined was the antigen specificity of the expanded peripheral T cells. Among some nonresponders, normalized T-cell clonal expansion was also low.

The timepoints at which blood was sampled were baseline, cycle 4 day 1, and cycle 7 day 1. Generated by immunoSEQ multiplex PCR, the TCRdb table keeps only in-frame clones and is missing some. The data contain 60,000 to 75,000 clones, approximately 88% of them singletons. The chain recombines TRBV28 with TRBJ2-5; D tentatively reads TRBD1 or TRBD2 (5 bases each). Sequenced material: CD4+ or CD8+ T cells sorted from blood, taken in a trial of the OX40 agonist ivuxolimab. The clonotype originates from an adult with an advanced solid tumor such as melanoma, head and neck, liver or kidney cancer. The CDR3 protein is CASSFRGRGSQYF. The CDR3 region has the DNA TGTGCCAGCAGTTTCCGTGGACGGGGCTCCCAGTACTTC.